These T cell receptor beta chains were read from a single sample in a study of shared T cell receptors in the human thymus. Produced via immunoSEQ multiplex PCR; TCRdb's table is partial and in-frame only. Among 450,000 to 650,000 clones listed, around 78% were seen once. The data were also submitted as part of a second study, on human thymus T cells.

Sequenced input: thymocytes. The receptors derive from a boy younger than two with a congenital heart defect. Both conserved end residues are part of each CDR3. The D gene is left open where the match is weak. For some rows the clone size is stated as once, few or many, or as a class when expanded; others skip it.

V: TRBV6-1
D: -
size: few
J: TRBJ2-7
DNA: TGTGCCAGCAGTGTACAGCTCTACGAGCAGTACTTC
CDR3: CASSVQLYEQYF

V: TRBV12-5
D: -
size: -
J: TRBJ2-7
DNA: TGTGCTAGTGGTTCGGACAGCGCCTACGAGCAGTACTTC
CDR3: CASGSDSAYEQYF

V: TRBV10-3
D: -
size: -
J: TRBJ2-7
DNA: TGTGCCATCAGTGAGCCAGCGTTCAGCTCCTACGAGCAGTACTTC
CDR3: CAISEPAFSSYEQYF

V: TRBV27
D: -
size: -
J: TRBJ1-1
DNA: TGTGCCAGCAGTTTACGTGCGGGCCACACTGAAGCTTTCTTT
CDR3: CASSLRAGHTEAFF

V: TRBV10-2
D: -
size: -
J: TRBJ2-4
DNA: TGCGCCAGCAGTTGTAATTCGGCCAAAAACATTCAGTACTTC
CDR3: CASSCNSAKNIQYF

V: TRBV4-3
D: -
size: once
J: TRBJ2-7
DNA: TGCGCCAGCAGCCAATACCCAGCGGTCGGAGGTCCGACGTACGAGCAGTACTTC
CDR3: CASSQYPAVGGPTYEQYF

V: TRBV11-2
D: TRBD1
size: -
J: TRBJ1-3
DNA: TGTGCCAGCAGCTTCCGGGACAGGGGGCGTGGAAACACCATATATTTT
CDR3: CASSFRDRGRGNTIYF

V: TRBV11-2
D: TRBD1
size: -
J: TRBJ2-2
DNA: TGTGCCAGCAGCCCGGGACAGACGAACACCGGGGAGCTGTTTTTT
CDR3: CASSPGQTNTGELFF

V: TRBV18
D: TRBD2
size: -
J: TRBJ2-7
DNA: TGTGCCAGCTCACCACGGCGGGAGCCAAAAGTGGCCTACGAGCAGTACTTC
CDR3: CASSPRREPKVAYEQYF

V: TRBV7-2
D: -
size: -
J: TRBJ2-1
DNA: TGTGCCAGCAGCTGGCTTCACCCCTCCTACAATGAGCAGTTCTTC
CDR3: CASSWLHPSYNEQFF

V: TRBV11-3
D: -
size: -
J: TRBJ2-5
DNA: TGTGCCAGCAGCTTAGGGGGGGAAGGGGAGACCCAGTACTTC
CDR3: CASSLGGEGETQYF

V: TRBV4-1
D: TRBD2
size: -
J: TRBJ2-7
DNA: TGCGCCAGCAGCAGCGGACTAGCGGGCTACGAGCAGTACTTC
CDR3: CASSSGLAGYEQYF

V: TRBV10-3
D: -
size: -
J: TRBJ2-1
DNA: TGTGCCACCGTTCCGACTGGCTACAATGAGCAGTTCTTC
CDR3: CATVPTGYNEQFF

V: TRBV19
D: TRBD1
size: -
J: TRBJ2-3
DNA: TGTGCCAGTAGTATTCTCCCGGGACAGGCATTTGATACGCAGTATTTT
CDR3: CASSILPGQAFDTQYF

V: TRBV18
D: -
size: -
J: TRBJ1-2
DNA: TGTGCCAGCTCACCCCTGCCGGTAAACTATGGCTACACCTTC
CDR3: CASSPLPVNYGYTF

V: TRBV7-9
D: -
size: few
J: TRBJ2-1
DNA: TGTGCCAGCAGCTGGGGCCAACTCTACGATGAGCAGTTCTTC
CDR3: CASSWGQLYDEQFF

V: TRBV10-3
D: -
size: once
J: TRBJ1-1
DNA: TGTGCCATCCGACAAGGAGGAGGGCTGGGGGGCACTGAAGCTTTCTTT
CDR3: CAIRQGGGLGGTEAFF

V: TRBV11-3
D: TRBD2
size: -
J: TRBJ2-1
DNA: TGTGCCAGCGATGGGGCGGGAGAGCGGGGGGATGAGCAGTTCTTC
CDR3: CASDGAGERGDEQFF

V: TRBV7-9
D: TRBD1
size: -
J: TRBJ2-7
DNA: TGTGCCAGCTTCAGGACAGGGGGAGGCGAGCAGTACTTC
CDR3: CASFRTGGGEQYF

V: TRBV5-1
D: TRBD1
size: -
J: TRBJ1-4
DNA: TGCGCCAGCAGCCCGAGAATGACAGGGACCAACTACCTACATAGCCTCTACGAAGAAAAACTGTTTTTT
CDR3: CASSPRMTGTNYLHSLYEEKLFF

V: TRBV6-5
D: TRBD1
size: -
J: TRBJ2-7
DNA: TGTGCCAGCAGCGAGACAGGGGCGTCCTACGAGCAGTACTTC
CDR3: CASSETGASYEQYF

V: TRBV15
D: TRBD1
size: once
J: TRBJ2-5
DNA: TGTGCCATCCGCCGGGACAGGGCTTCCCAAGAGACCCAGTACTTC
CDR3: CAIRRDRASQETQYF

V: TRBV28
D: TRBD2
size: -
J: TRBJ2-3
DNA: TGTGCCAGCACCCCCAGCGGGAGGGATACGCAGTATTTT
CDR3: CASTPSGRDTQYF

V: TRBV6-6
D: TRBD2
size: -
J: TRBJ2-1
DNA: TGTGCCAGCAGTTACCCGGGACTAGGGGGGTACAATGAGCAGTTCTTC
CDR3: CASSYPGLGGYNEQFF

V: TRBV9
D: TRBD1
size: -
J: TRBJ1-4
DNA: TGTGCCAGCAGCCCACAGGGGGCGGATGAAAAACTGTTTTTT
CDR3: CASSPQGADEKLFF

V: TRBV30
D: -
size: -
J: TRBJ2-7
DNA: TGTGCCTGGAGTTGCGGACAGCTCTCCTACGAGCAGTACTTC
CDR3: CAWSCGQLSYEQYF

V: TRBV27
D: -
size: -
J: TRBJ2-3
DNA: TGTGCCAGCAGGCAGCGGTGGGGGCGGTCGAAGGGTAGCACAGATACGCAGTATTTT
CDR3: CASRQRWGRSKGSTDTQYF

V: TRBV5-8
D: -
size: -
J: TRBJ2-7
DNA: TGTGCCAGCAGCTTGGCTTTCGTCGACCCAGACAGGTCCTACGAGCAGTACTTC
CDR3: CASSLAFVDPDRSYEQYF

V: TRBV18
D: TRBD2
size: -
J: TRBJ2-7
DNA: TGTGCCAGCTCACCAGGTACTAGCGGGAGTGGTTACGAGCAGTACTTC
CDR3: CASSPGTSGSGYEQYF

V: TRBV28
D: TRBD1
size: -
J: TRBJ1-2
DNA: TGTGCCAGCAGTCCCCGGGACAGGGGGCGCGGAGGCTACACCTTC
CDR3: CASSPRDRGRGGYTF

V: TRBV7-9
D: -
size: -
J: TRBJ2-3
DNA: TGTGCCAGCAGCTTCTCCGGGTGCCACCCTAGCACAGATACGCAGTATTTT
CDR3: CASSFSGCHPSTDTQYF

V: TRBV28
D: -
size: -
J: TRBJ2-7
DNA: TGTGCCAGCAGTTTCCCGGGAGCAGTGGAGGGCGAGCAGTACTTC
CDR3: CASSFPGAVEGEQYF

V: TRBV5-1
D: -
size: -
J: TRBJ1-2
DNA: TGCGCCAGCAGCTTTGGGCTCACCCGGACAAGCTATGGCTACACCTTC
CDR3: CASSFGLTRTSYGYTF

V: TRBV11-3
D: -
size: -
J: TRBJ2-7
DNA: TGTGCCAGCAGCTTCCACCCCGAGGACGAGCAGTACTTC
CDR3: CASSFHPEDEQYF

V: TRBV11-2
D: TRBD2
size: few
J: TRBJ2-1
DNA: TGTGCCAGCAGCGCCCGGACTAGCGCCTACAATGAGCAGTTCTTC
CDR3: CASSARTSAYNEQFF

V: TRBV12-5
D: -
size: -
J: TRBJ2-7
DNA: TGTGCTAGTGGTTTTTTGCCCACCACTCTACTACTTACACGGAGCTCCTACGAGCAGTACTTC
CDR3: CASGFLPTTLLLTRSSYEQYF

V: TRBV18
D: TRBD2
size: -
J: TRBJ2-2
DNA: TGTGCCAGCTCACCACCAGATATCCTTTCGCGGGAGGGCCCGAACACCGGGGAGCTGTTTTTT
CDR3: CASSPPDILSREGPNTGELFF

V: TRBV6-5
D: -
size: -
J: TRBJ1-1
DNA: TGTGCCAGCAGTTACGGGCAGCCGAACACTGAAGCTTTCTTT
CDR3: CASSYGQPNTEAFF

V: TRBV5-1
D: -
size: -
J: TRBJ2-7
DNA: TGCGCCAGCAGCTTGACTCCCCTAGCAGATCGCTACGAGCAGTACTTC
CDR3: CASSLTPLADRYEQYF

V: TRBV4-2
D: TRBD2
size: -
J: TRBJ2-7
DNA: TGTGCCAGCAGCCAAGACGACTGGCGTAGCGGGCACTCCTACGAGCAGTACTTC
CDR3: CASSQDDWRSGHSYEQYF

V: TRBV5-1
D: -
size: -
J: TRBJ2-7
DNA: TGCGCCAGCAGCCCCCACATCAGCTCCTACGAGCAGTACTTC
CDR3: CASSPHISSYEQYF

V: TRBV5-5
D: TRBD1
size: -
J: TRBJ2-7
DNA: TGTGCCAGCAGCACAAAGGGACAGGGGGAGGACGAGCAGTACTTC
CDR3: CASSTKGQGEDEQYF

V: TRBV19
D: -
size: -
J: TRBJ1-1
DNA: TGTGCCAGTAGTCCCCCTCAAGGGGGGGGTACTGAAGCTTTCTTT
CDR3: CASSPPQGGGTEAFF

V: TRBV28
D: TRBD1
size: once
J: TRBJ1-3
DNA: TGTGCCAGCACCCCTGGTGGGACCGGGACAGAAGCCTCTGGAAACACCATATATTTT
CDR3: CASTPGGTGTEASGNTIYF

V: TRBV28
D: -
size: -
J: TRBJ2-7
DNA: TGTGCCAGCACCTACAGGGATCCCTCCTACGAGCAGTACTTC
CDR3: CASTYRDPSYEQYF

V: TRBV30
D: TRBD2
size: -
J: TRBJ2-1
DNA: TGTGCCTGGATAATAGCGGGAGGGCCCCCGAGCTCCTACAATGAGCAGTTCTTC
CDR3: CAWIIAGGPPSSYNEQFF

V: TRBV5-1
D: TRBD2
size: -
J: TRBJ2-1
DNA: TGCGCCAGCAGCTTGGTCCCGGGAGGCTCCTACAATGAGCAGTTCTTC
CDR3: CASSLVPGGSYNEQFF

V: TRBV7-6
D: TRBD2
size: -
J: TRBJ2-5
DNA: TGTGCCAGCAGCCGCGGGACTAGCGGGAGGTTCGCTGGGGAGACCCAGTACTTC
CDR3: CASSRGTSGRFAGETQYF

V: TRBV2
D: TRBD1
size: -
J: TRBJ2-1
DNA: TGTGCCAGCAGCCCTGACAGGGGGCCCGCCTACAATGAGCAGTTCTTC
CDR3: CASSPDRGPAYNEQFF

V: TRBV25-1
D: -
size: -
J: TRBJ1-1
DNA: TGTGCCAGCAGTGCCGAGTGGACTGAAGCTTTCTTT
CDR3: CASSAEWTEAFF

V: TRBV29-1
D: -
size: -
J: TRBJ2-2
DNA: TGCAGCGTAGAGGGGGAAGGACCGAACACCGGGGAGCTGTTTTTT
CDR3: CSVEGEGPNTGELFF

V: TRBV6-1
D: -
size: -
J: TRBJ2-7
DNA: TGTGCCAGCAGTTGGGACTCTACGATGCAGCAGTACTTC
CDR3: CASSWDSTMQQYF

V: TRBV5-1
D: TRBD2
size: -
J: TRBJ2-1
DNA: TGCGCCAGCAGCGAGGGACTAGCGGGTTACAATGAGCAGTTCTTC
CDR3: CASSEGLAGYNEQFF

V: TRBV2
D: -
size: -
J: TRBJ2-3
DNA: TGTGCCACGCAGCAGGGAGGAGGCCCAGATACGCAGTATTTT
CDR3: CATQQGGGPDTQYF